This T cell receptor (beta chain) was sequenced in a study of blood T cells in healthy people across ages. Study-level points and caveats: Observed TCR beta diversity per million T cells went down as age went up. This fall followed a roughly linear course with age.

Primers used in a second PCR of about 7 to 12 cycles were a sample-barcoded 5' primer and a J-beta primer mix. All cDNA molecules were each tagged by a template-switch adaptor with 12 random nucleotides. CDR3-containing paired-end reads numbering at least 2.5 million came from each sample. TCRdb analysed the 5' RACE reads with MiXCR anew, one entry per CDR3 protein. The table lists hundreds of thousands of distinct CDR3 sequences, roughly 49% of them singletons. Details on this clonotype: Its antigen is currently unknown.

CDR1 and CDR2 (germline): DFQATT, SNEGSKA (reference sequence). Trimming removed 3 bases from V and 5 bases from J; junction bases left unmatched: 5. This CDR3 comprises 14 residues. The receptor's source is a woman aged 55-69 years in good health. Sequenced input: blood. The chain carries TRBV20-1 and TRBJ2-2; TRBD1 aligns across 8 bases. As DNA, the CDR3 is TGCAGTGCTAGTAGCAGGGGGCGGACCGGGGAGCTGTTTTTT. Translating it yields CSASSRGRTGELFF.